The rows below give T cell receptor beta chains drawn from one sample of a study of shared clonotypes between healthy human individuals. TCRdb keeps only in-frame clones here, not all; method: immunoSEQ multiplex PCR. The sample consists of about 2.2 million clones, around 95% of them appearing once. Sequenced material: naive CD8+ T cells from PBMCs. Source of these receptors: a man aged 18 to 35 in good health. Some clones in this sample may be carry-over from other donors' samples. CDR3s include the opening cysteine and the closing phenylalanine or tryptophan. The order of the fields is clone size, V gene, D gene, J gene, CDR3 protein, CDR3 DNA. A D gene is named only where the DNA matches it firmly. Not all rows give a size; the values are once, few, many and, for expanded clones, a class.

.,TRBV7-9,.,TRBJ1-2,CASSSPGQGSYGYAF,TGTGCCAGCAGCTCACCAGGGCAGGGATCCTATGGCTACGCCTTC
.,TRBV2,.,TRBJ1-1,CASSEAGGYTEAFF,TGTGCCAGCAGTGAAGCGGGGGGATACACTGAAGCTTTCTTT
.,TRBV10-3,TRBD1,TRBJ2-1,CAISELDRANEQFF,TGTGCCATCAGTGAGTTGGACAGGGCCAATGAGCAGTTCTTC
.,TRBV6-1,.,TRBJ2-1,CASSEFRRRGDNEQFF,TGTGCCAGCAGTGAGTTTCGGAGACGGGGAGACAATGAGCAGTTCTTC
.,TRBV29-1,.,TRBJ2-2,CSVERLLGGTSIAGELFF,TGCAGCGTTGAAAGGTTATTGGGAGGAACATCGATTGCCGGGGAGCTGTTTTTT
.,TRBV7-7,TRBD1,TRBJ1-1,CASSLWGQGSGTEAFF,TGTGCCAGCAGCTTATGGGGACAGGGGTCGGGCACTGAAGCTTTCTTT
.,TRBV11-1,.,TRBJ2-2,CASSKRRGQTTGELFF,TGTGCCAGCAGCAAAAGGAGGGGACAGACCACCGGGGAGCTGTTTTTT
.,TRBV2,.,TRBJ1-5,CASSDPGNSNQPQHF,TGTGCCAGCAGTGACCCAGGAAATAGCAATCAGCCCCAGCATTTT
once,TRBV11-2,.,TRBJ2-7,CASSTGLKHQF,TGTGCCAGCAGCACGGGCCTCAAGCACCAATTC
.,TRBV27,.,TRBJ1-1,CASSLYAGANTEAFF,TGTGCCAGCAGTTTATACGCAGGAGCGAACACTGAAGCTTTCTTT
.,TRBV6-5,.,TRBJ2-3,CASRPGTLVTDTQYF,TGTGCCAGCAGACCCGGGACCCTCGTCACAGATACGCAGTATTTT
.,TRBV28,.,TRBJ2-7,CASSPFRAEQYF,TGTGCCAGCAGTCCATTTCGGGCCGAGCAGTACTTC
once,TRBV25-1,.,TRBJ2-7,CASSESEQYF,TGTGCCAGCAGTGAATCCGAGCAGTACTTC
.,TRBV7-6,TRBD2,TRBJ2-5,CASSLGTSPQETQYF,TGTGCCAGCAGCTTAGGGACTAGCCCTCAAGAGACCCAGTACTTC
once,TRBV5-1,.,TRBJ2-7,CASSGLRQATPYEQYF,TGCGCCAGCAGCGGCTTAAGACAGGCTACTCCCTACGAGCAGTACTTC
.,TRBV28,.,TRBJ2-7,CASSFVTSRFVEQYF,TGTGCCAGCAGTTTCGTTACTAGTAGGTTTGTCGAGCAGTACTTC
.,TRBV29-1,TRBD2,TRBJ2-1,CSAGGLAGLISSYNEQFF,TGCAGCGCCGGGGGACTAGCGGGCCTGATCAGCTCCTACAATGAGCAGTTCTTC
.,TRBV7-9,.,TRBJ1-2,CASSLGLDGYTF,TGTGCCAGCAGCTTAGGGCTGGATGGCTACACCTTC
few,TRBV19,.,TRBJ1-2,CASRYDGYTF,TGTGCCAGTAGATACGATGGCTACACCTTC
.,TRBV5-8,.,TRBJ1-5,CASSGTGLNQPQHF,TGTGCCAGCAGCGGAACAGGCTTAAATCAGCCCCAGCATTTT
.,TRBV9,.,TRBJ2-3,CASSADSADTQYF,TGTGCCAGCAGCGCCGACAGCGCAGATACGCAGTATTTT
.,TRBV4-1,.,TRBJ1-5,CASSQDRVGNYQPQHF,TGCGCCAGCAGCCAAGATCGGGTGGGGAACTATCAGCCCCAGCATTTT
.,TRBV7-6,.,TRBJ2-7,CASSLVDASSYEQYF,TGTGCCAGCAGCTTAGTGGACGCGAGCTCCTACGAGCAGTACTTC
.,TRBV7-9,TRBD2,TRBJ2-1,CASSWPRGSLDSYNEQFF,TGTGCCAGCAGCTGGCCGCGGGGGTCGCTTGATTCCTACAATGAGCAGTTCTTC
.,TRBV18,TRBD2,TRBJ2-1,CASSPLSGEYNEQFF,TGTGCCAGCTCACCTCTCAGCGGGGAATACAATGAGCAGTTCTTC
.,TRBV9,TRBD2,TRBJ2-2,CASSDPRTSSNTGELFF,TGTGCCAGCAGCGACCCCCGGACTAGCTCTAACACCGGGGAGCTGTTTTTT
.,TRBV9,.,TRBJ2-7,CASSLGGNGDYEQYF,TGTGCCAGCAGCCTGGGGGGAAACGGGGACTACGAGCAGTACTTC
.,TRBV19,.,TRBJ1-1,CASSFRAEDRLNTEAFF,TGTGCCAGTAGTTTCAGAGCCGAGGACAGATTGAACACTGAAGCTTTCTTT
.,TRBV10-3,.,TRBJ1-2,CAITAEGFNYGYTF,TGTGCCATCACCGCGGAGGGCTTTAACTATGGCTACACCTTC
.,TRBV10-3,TRBD2,TRBJ2-3,CATRTGTSGGVNTDTQYF,TGTGCCACGCGGACAGGGACTAGCGGGGGAGTGAACACAGATACGCAGTATTTT
.,TRBV27,.,TRBJ1-2,CASSFQGMLDGYTF,TGTGCCAGCAGTTTCCAGGGTATGCTAGATGGCTACACCTTC
.,TRBV11-3,TRBD1,TRBJ2-1,CASSGTGAHNEQFF,TGTGCCAGCAGTGGGACAGGGGCCCACAATGAGCAGTTCTTC
.,TRBV11-2,.,TRBJ2-1,CASSENRVYNEQFF,TGTGCCAGCAGCGAAAACCGGGTCTACAATGAGCAGTTCTTC
.,TRBV5-1,.,TRBJ2-5,CASSLVGAPQETQYF,TGCGCCAGCAGCTTGGTTGGGGCCCCCCAAGAGACCCAGTACTTC
.,TRBV28,.,TRBJ1-4,CASSFPPFLEDATNEKLFF,TGTGCCAGCAGTTTCCCCCCATTTTTGGAGGACGCAACTAATGAAAAACTGTTTTTT
once,TRBV15,.,TRBJ2-1,CATSRVPSPNEQFF,TGTGCCACCAGCAGAGTACCTAGCCCCAATGAGCAGTTCTTC
.,TRBV9,.,TRBJ1-1,CASSTSTEMNTEAFF,TGTGCCAGCAGCACCTCGACAGAAATGAACACTGAAGCTTTCTTT
.,TRBV2,.,TRBJ1-3,CASSGHRARNTIYF,TGTGCCAGCAGTGGGCACAGGGCTAGAAACACCATATATTTT
.,TRBV2,.,TRBJ2-6,CASIPRGTGPLPGANVLTF,TGTGCCAGCATCCCGCGGGGGACAGGTCCACTCCCTGGGGCCAACGTCCTGACTTTC
.,TRBV27,TRBD1,TRBJ2-1,CASSLGQVNEQFF,TGTGCCAGCAGTTTGGGACAGGTGAATGAGCAGTTCTTC
.,TRBV7-8,.,TRBJ2-7,CASSFGTEREYEQYF,TGTGCCAGCAGCTTTGGGACCGAAAGAGAGTACGAGCAGTACTTC